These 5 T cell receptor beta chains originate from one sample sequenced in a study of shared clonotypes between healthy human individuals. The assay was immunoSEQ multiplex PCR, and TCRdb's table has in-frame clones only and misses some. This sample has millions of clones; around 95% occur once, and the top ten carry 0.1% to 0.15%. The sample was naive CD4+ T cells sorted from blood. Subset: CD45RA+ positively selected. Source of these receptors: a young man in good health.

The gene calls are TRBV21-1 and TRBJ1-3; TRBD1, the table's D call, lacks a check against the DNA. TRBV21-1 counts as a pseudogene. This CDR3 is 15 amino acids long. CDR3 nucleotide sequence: TGTGCCTTTTCGGACAGAATTTTTCCTGGAAACACCATATATTTT. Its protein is CAFSDRIFPGNTIYF.

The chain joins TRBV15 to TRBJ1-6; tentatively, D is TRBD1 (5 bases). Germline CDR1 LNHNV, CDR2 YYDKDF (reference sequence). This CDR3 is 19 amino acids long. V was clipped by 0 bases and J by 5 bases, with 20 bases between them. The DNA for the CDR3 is TGTGCCACCAGCAGAGATGGGCCTGGGGGTGGAGGGGATAATTCACCCCTCCACTTT. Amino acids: CATSRDGPGGGGDNSPLHF.

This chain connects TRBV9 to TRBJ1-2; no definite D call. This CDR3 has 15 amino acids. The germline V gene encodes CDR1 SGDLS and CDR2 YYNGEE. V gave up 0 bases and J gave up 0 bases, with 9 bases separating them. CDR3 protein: CASSVGLVTNYGYTF. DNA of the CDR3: TGTGCCAGCAGCGTAGGATTGGTCACTAACTATGGCTACACCTTC.

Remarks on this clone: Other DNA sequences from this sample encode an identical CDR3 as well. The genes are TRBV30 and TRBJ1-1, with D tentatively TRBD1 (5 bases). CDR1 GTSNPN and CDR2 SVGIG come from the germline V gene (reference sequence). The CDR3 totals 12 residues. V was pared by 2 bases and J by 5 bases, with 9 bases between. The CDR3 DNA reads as TGTGCCTGGAGTCGGGGGGGGACTGAAGCTTTCTTT. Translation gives CAWSRGGTEAFF.

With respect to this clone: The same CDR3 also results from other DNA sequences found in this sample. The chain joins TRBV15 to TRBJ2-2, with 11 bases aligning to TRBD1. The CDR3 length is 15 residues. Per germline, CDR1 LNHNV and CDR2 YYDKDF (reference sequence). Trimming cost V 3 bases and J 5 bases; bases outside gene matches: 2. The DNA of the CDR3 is TGTGCCACCAGCAGGGACAGGGGGCCAACCGGGGAGCTGTTTTTT. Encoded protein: CATSRDRGPTGELFF.